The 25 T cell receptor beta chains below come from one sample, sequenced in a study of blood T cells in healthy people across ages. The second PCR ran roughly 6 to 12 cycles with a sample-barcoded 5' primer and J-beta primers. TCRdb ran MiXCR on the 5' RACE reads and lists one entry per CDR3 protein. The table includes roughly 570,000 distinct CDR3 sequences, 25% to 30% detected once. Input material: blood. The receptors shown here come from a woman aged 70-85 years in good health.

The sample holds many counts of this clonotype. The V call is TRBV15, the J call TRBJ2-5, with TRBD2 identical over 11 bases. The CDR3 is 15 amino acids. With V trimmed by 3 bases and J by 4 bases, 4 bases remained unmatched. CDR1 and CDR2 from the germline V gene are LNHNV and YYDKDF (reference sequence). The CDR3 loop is CATSRRGTSGETQYF. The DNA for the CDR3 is TGTGCCACCAGCAGGAGGGGGACTAGCGGAGAGACCCAGTACTTC.

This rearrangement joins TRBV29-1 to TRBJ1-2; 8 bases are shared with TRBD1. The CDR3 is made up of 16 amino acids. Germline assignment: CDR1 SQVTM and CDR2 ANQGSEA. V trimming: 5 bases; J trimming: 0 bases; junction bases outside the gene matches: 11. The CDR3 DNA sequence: TGCAGCGTTTACGGACAGGGTGCAGAACCTAACTATGGCTACACCTTC. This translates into CSVYGQGAEPNYGYTF.

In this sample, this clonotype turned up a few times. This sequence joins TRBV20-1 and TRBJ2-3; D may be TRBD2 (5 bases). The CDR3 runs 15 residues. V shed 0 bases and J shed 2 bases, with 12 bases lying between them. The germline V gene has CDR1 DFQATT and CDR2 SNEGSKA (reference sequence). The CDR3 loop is CSARDRRSNTDTQYF. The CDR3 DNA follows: TGCAGTGCTAGAGATCGGAGGTCAAACACAGATACGCAGTATTTT.

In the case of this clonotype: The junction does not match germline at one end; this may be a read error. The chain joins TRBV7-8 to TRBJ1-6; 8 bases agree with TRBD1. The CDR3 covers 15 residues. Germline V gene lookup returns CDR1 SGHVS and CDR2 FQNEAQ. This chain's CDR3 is CASRTGVSYDSPLHF. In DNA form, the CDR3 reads TGTGCCAGCAGGACAGGGGTTTCCTATGATTCACCCCTCCACTTT.

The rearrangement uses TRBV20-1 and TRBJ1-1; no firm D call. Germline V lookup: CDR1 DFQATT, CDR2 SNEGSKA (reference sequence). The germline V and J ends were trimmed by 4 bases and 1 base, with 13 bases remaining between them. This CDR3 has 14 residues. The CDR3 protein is CSAKVLGRNTEAFF. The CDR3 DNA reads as TGCAGTGCTAAAGTCCTCGGTAGGAACACTGAAGCTTTCTTT.

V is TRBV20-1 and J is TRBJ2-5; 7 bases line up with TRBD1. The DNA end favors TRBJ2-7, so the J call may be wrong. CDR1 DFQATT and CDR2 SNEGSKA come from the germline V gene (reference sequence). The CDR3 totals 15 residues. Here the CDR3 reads CSARDPTGLSYEQYF. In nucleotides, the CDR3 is TGCAGTGCTAGAGATCCGACAGGGTTATCCTACGAGCAGTACTTC.

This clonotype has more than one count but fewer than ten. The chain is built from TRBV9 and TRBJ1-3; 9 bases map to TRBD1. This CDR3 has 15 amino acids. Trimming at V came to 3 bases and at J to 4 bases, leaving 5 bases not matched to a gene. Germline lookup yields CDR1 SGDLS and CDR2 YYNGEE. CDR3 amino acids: CASSAGQGLGNTIYF. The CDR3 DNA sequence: TGTGCCAGCAGCGCGGGACAGGGTCTAGGAAACACCATATATTTT.

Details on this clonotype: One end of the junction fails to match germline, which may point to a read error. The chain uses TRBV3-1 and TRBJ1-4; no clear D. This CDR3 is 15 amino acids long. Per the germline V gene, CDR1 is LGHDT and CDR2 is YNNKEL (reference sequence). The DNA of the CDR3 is TGTGCCAGCGGGGAAGGAGGATTGAAAAATGAAAAACTATTTTTT. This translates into CASGEGGLKNEKLFF. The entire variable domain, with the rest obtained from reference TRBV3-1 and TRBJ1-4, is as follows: DTAVSQTPKYLVTQMGNDKSIKCEQNLGHDTMYWYKQDSKKFLKIMFSYNNKELIINETVPNRFSPKSPDKAHLNLHINSLELGDSAVYFCASGEGGLKNEKLFFGSGTQLSVL.

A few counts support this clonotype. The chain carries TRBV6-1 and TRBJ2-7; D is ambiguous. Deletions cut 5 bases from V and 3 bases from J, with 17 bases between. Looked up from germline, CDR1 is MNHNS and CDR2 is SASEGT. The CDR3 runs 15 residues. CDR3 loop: CASSTDPTFGYEQYF. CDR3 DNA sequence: TGTGCCAGCAGTACCGACCCGACTTTCGGCTACGAGCAGTACTTC.

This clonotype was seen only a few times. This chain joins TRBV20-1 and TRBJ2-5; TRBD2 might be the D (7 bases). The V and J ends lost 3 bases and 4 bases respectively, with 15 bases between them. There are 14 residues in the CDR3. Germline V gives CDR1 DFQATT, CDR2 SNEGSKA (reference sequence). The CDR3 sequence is CSASVRGGGETQYF. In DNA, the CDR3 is TGCAGTGCTAGTGTTCGCGGGGGCGGAGAGACCCAGTACTTC.

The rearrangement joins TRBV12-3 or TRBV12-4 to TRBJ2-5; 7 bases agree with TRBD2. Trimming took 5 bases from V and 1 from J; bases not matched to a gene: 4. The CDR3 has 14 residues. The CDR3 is CASSPWTSQETQYF. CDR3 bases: TGTGCCAGCAGTCCTTGGACTAGCCAAGAGACCCAGTACTTC.

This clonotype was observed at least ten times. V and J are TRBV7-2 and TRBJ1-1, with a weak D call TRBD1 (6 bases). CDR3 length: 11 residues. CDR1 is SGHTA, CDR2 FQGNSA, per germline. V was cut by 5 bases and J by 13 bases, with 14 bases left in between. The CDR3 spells CASSTTGALFF. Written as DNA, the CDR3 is TGTGCCAGCAGCACGACAGGAGCTCTTTTCTTT.

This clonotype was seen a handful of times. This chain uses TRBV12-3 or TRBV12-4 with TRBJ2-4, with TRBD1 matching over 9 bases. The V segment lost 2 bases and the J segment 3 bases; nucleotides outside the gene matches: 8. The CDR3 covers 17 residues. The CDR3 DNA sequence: TGTGCCAGCAGTTTATACCTCACGGACAGGGGCAAAAACATTCAGTACTTC. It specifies CASSLYLTDRGKNIQYF.

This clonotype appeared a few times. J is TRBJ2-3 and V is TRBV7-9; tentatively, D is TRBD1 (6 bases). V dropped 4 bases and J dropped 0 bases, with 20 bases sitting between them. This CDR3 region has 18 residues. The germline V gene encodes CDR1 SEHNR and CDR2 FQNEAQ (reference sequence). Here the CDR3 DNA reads TGTGCCAGCAGCTCCCAGGGGAACCTCATAACTAGCACAGATACGCAGTATTTT. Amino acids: CASSSQGNLITSTDTQYF.

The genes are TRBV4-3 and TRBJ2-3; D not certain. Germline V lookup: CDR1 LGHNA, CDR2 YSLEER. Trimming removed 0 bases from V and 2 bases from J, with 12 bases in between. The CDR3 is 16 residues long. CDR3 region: CASSQEPFSLTDTQYF. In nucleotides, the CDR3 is TGCGCCAGCAGCCAAGAACCTTTTTCTCTCACAGATACGCAGTATTTT.

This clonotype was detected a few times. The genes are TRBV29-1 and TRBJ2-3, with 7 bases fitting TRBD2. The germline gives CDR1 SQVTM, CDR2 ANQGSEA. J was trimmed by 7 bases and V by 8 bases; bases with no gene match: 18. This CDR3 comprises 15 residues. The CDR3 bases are TGCAGCTTCCCCGGGCCCAGCGGGGAGCCAAATACGCAGTATTTT. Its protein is CSFPGPSGEPNTQYF.

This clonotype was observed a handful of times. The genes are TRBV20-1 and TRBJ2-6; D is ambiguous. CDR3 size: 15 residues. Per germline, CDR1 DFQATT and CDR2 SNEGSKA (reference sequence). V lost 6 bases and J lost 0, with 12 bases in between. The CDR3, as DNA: TGCAGTGCCCCTGTCGATACCTCTGGGGCCAACGTCCTGACTTTC. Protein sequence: CSAPVDTSGANVLTF.

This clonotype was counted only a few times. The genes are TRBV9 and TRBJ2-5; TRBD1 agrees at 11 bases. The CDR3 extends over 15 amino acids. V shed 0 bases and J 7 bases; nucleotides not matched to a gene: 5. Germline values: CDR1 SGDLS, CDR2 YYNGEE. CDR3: CASSVGTGGRGTQYF. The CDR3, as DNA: TGTGCCAGCAGCGTAGGGACAGGGGGCCGAGGGACCCAGTACTTC.

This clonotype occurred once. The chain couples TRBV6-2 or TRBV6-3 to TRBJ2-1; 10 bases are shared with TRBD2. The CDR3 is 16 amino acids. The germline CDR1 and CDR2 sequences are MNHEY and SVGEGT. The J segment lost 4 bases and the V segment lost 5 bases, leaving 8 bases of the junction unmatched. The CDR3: CASSRALAGEYNEQFF. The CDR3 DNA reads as TGTGCCAGCAGTCGCGCCCTAGCGGGGGAATACAATGAGCAGTTCTTC.

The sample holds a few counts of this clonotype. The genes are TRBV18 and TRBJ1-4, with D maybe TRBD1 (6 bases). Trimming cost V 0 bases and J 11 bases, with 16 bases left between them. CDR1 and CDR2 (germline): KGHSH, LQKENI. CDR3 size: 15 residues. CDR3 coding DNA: TGTGCCAGCTCACCACCGGACGGAGGGGGAGGGAAACTGTTTTTT. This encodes CASSPPDGGGGKLFF.

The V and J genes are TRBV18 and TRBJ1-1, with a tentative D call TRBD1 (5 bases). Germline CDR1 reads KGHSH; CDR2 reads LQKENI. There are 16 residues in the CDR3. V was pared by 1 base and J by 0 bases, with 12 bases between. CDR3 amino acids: CASSPQDTQLNTEAFF. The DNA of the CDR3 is TGTGCCAGCTCACCACAGGACACTCAATTGAACACTGAAGCTTTCTTT.

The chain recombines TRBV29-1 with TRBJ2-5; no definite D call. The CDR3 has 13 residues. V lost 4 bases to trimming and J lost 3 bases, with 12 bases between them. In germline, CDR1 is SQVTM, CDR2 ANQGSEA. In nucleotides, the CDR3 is TGCAGCGTTGGTGACCGACAAAAAGAGACCCAGTACTTC. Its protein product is CSVGDRQKETQYF. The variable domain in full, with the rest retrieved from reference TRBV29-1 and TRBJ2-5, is SAVISQKPSRDICQRGTSLTIQCQVDSQVTMMFWYRQQPGQSLTLIATANQGSEATYESGFVIDKFPISRPNLTFSTLTVSNMSPEDSSIYLCSVGDRQKETQYFGPGTRLLVL.

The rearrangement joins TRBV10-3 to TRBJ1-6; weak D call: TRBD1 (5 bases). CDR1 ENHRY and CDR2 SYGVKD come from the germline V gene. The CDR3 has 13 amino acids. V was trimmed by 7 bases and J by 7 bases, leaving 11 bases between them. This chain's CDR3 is CAIKGERNSPLHF. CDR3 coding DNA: TGTGCCATCAAAGGGGAGAGAAATTCACCCCTCCACTTT.

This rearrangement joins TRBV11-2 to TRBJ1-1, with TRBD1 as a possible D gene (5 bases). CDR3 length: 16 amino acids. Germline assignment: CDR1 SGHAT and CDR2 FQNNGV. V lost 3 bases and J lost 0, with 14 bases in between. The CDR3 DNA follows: TGTGCCAGCAGCTTTTTTGGGGGGGAGATGAACACTGAAGCTTTCTTT. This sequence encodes CASSFFGGEMNTEAFF.

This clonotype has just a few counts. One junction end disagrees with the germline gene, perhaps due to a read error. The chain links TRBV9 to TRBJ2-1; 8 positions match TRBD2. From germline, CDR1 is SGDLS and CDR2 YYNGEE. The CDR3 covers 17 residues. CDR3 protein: CASSVVGGGNLYSEQFF. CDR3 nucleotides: TGTGCCAGCAGCGTAGTTGGCGGGGGGAATCTATACAGTGAGCAGTTCTTC.